This TCR beta chain was identified in a study of blood T cell repertoires in COVID-19. About the research overall: Acute-phase and convalescent COVID-19 samples originated in the United States, Italy and Spain.

Libraries were prepared by immunoSEQ multiplex PCR; TCRdb keeps only in-frame clonotypes and omits some of them. The sample has approximately 500,000 clones; roughly 85% are singletons. The CDR3 loop spans 15 amino acids. With V trimmed by 2 bases and J by 7 bases, 10 bases remained unmatched. Germline lookup yields CDR1 MDHEN and CDR2 SYDVKM. V and J are TRBV28 and TRBJ2-7; 8 bases are shared with TRBD1. The specimen was peripheral blood. The TCR sequence derives from a human donor in a cohort sampled during active COVID-19. The CDR3 DNA sequence: TGTGCCAGCAGTTTACCAACGCAGGGGGCTGGGGAGCAGTACTTC. Translating it yields CASSLPTQGAGEQYF.